This TCR beta chain was captured by sequencing in a study of CD8+CD57+ T cells in acquired aplastic anemia. Individuals selected for sequencing had exhibited CD8+CD57+ cell expansion on flow cytometry. The V and J ends lost 3 bases and 0 bases respectively, with 12 bases between them. The CDR3 totals 15 residues. Germline V lookup: CDR1 DFQATT, CDR2 SNEGSKA (reference sequence). Genomic DNA was employed as the template in profiling TCR beta VDJ and CDR3. One entry per CDR3 protein, called by TCRdb with MiXCR from the reads. Among around 50,000 distinct CDR3 sequences listed, around 60% were seen once.

The rearrangement uses TRBV20-1 and TRBJ1-5; D is possibly TRBD1 (5 bases). The source of this sequence is a human donor with aplastic anemia. Sequenced sample: sorted CD4+, CD8+, or CD8+CD57+ T cells (not recorded which) from PBMCs. This CDR3 reads CSASPPGLSNQPQHF. CDR3 coding DNA: TGCAGTGCTAGCCCCCCAGGGCTTAGCAATCAGCCCCAGCATTTT.